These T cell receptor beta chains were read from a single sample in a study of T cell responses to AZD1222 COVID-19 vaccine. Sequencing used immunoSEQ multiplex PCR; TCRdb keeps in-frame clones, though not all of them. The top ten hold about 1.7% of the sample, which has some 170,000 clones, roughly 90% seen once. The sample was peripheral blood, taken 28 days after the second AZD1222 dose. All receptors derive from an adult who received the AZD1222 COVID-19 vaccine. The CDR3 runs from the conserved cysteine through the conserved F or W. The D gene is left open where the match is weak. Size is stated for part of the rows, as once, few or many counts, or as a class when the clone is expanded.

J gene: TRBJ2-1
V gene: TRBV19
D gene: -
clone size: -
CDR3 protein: CASREAGYNEQFF
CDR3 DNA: TGTGCCAGTAGAGAGGCGGGTTACAATGAGCAGTTCTTC

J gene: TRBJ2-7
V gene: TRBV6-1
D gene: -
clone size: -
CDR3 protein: CASSERQGLSSYEQYF
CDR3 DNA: TGTGCCAGCAGTGAACGGCAGGGTCTATCCTCCTACGAGCAGTACTTC

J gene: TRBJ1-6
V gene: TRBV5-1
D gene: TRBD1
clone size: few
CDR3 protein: CASSATGAYNSPLHF
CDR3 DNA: TGCGCCAGCAGCGCCACAGGGGCCTATAATTCACCCCTCCACTTT

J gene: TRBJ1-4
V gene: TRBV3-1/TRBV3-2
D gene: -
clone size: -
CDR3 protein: CASSSYRGFEKLFF
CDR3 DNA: TGTGCCAGCAGCTCCTATAGGGGATTTGAAAAACTGTTTTTT

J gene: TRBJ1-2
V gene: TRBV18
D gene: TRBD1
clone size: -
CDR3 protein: CASSPTGGGKSGYTF
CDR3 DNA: TGTGCCAGCTCACCTACAGGGGGCGGAAAAAGTGGCTACACCTTC

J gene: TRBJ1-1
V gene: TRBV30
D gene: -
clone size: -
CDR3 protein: CAWSTTANTEAFF
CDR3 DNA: TGTGCCTGGAGTACGACGGCGAACACTGAAGCTTTCTTT

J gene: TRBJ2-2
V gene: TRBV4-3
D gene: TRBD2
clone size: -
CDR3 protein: CASSRGTTITTGELFF
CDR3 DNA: TGCGCCAGCAGCCGGGGGACTACCATAACCACCGGGGAGCTGTTTTTT

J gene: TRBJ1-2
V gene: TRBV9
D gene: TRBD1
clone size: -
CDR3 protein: CASSGRTGFYTF
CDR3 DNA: TGTGCCAGCAGCGGGAGGACAGGCTTCTACACCTTC

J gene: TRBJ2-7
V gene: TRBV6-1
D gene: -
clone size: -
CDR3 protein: CASSERGEYYEQYF
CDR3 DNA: TGTGCCAGCAGTGAAAGAGGGGAATACTACGAGCAGTACTTC

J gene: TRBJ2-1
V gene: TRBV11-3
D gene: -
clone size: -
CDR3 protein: CASSSSGNEQFF
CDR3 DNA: TGTGCCAGCAGCTCGTCCGGCAATGAGCAGTTCTTC

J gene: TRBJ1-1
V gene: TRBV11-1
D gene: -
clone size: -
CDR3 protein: CASSLTGFTEAFF
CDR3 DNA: TGTGCCAGCAGCTTAACCGGTTTCACTGAAGCTTTCTTT

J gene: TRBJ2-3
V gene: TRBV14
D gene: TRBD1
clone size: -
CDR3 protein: CASSPRARGRTDTQYF
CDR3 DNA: TGTGCCAGCAGCCCGCGGGCGAGGGGGCGCACAGATACGCAGTATTTT

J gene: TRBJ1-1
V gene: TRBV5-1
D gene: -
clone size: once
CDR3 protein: CASSIRGPPNTEAFF
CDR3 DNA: TGCGCCAGCAGCATCAGGGGACCCCCGAACACTGAAGCTTTCTTT

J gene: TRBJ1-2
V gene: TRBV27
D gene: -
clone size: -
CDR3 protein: CASSLGTEDGYTF
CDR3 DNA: TGTGCCAGCAGTTTAGGGACGGAAGATGGCTACACCTTC

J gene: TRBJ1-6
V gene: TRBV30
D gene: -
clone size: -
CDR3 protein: CAWNPGSNSPLHF
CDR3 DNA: TGTGCCTGGAACCCGGGGTCTAATTCACCCCTCCACTTT

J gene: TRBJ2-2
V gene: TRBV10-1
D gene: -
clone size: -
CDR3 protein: CASSGQGSTGELFF
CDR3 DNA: TGCGCCAGCAGTGGGCAGGGGTCGACCGGGGAGCTGTTTTTT

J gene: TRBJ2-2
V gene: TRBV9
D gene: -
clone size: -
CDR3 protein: CASSVGVGELFF
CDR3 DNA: TGTGCCAGCAGCGTAGGGGTCGGGGAGCTGTTTTTT

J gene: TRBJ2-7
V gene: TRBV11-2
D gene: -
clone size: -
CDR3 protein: CASSFSMYEQYF
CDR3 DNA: TGTGCCAGCAGCTTTAGTATGTACGAGCAGTACTTC

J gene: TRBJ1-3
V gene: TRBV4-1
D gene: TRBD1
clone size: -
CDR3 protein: CASSQEGTGISGNTIYF
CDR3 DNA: TGCGCCAGCAGCCAAGAGGGGACAGGGATTTCTGGAAACACCATATATTTT

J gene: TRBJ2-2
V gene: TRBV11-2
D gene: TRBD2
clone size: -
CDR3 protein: CASSRRTSRTGELFF
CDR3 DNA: TGTGCCAGCAGCCGCAGGACTAGCCGTACCGGGGAGCTGTTTTTT

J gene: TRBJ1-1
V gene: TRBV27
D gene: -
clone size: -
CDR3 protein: CASSTGVLGTEAFF
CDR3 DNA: TGTGCCAGCAGCACGGGGGTTTTGGGCACTGAAGCTTTCTTT

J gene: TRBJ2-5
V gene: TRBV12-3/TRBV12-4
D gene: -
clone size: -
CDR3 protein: CASSLGIQETQYF
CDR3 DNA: TGTGCCAGCAGTCTCGGGATCCAAGAGACCCAGTACTTC

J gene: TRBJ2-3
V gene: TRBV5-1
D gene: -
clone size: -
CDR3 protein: CASSFNSDTQYF
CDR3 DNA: TGCGCCAGCAGCTTTAACTCAGATACGCAGTATTTT

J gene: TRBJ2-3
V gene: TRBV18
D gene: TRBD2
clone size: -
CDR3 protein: CASSPGGSTDTQYF
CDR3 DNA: TGTGCCAGCTCACCGGGGGGGAGCACAGATACGCAGTATTTT

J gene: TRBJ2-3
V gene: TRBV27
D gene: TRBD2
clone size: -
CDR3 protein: CASWLAGVTTDTQYF
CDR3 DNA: TGTGCCAGCTGGCTAGCGGGGGTGACCACAGATACGCAGTATTTT

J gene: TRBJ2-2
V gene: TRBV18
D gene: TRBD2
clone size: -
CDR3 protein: CASSPRLVLAGGTGELFF
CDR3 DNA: TGTGCCAGCTCACCTCGGCTTGTACTAGCGGGAGGAACCGGGGAGCTGTTTTTT

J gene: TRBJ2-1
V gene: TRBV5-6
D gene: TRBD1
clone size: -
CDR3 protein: CASSQGQGARYNEQFF
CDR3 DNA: TGTGCCAGCAGCCAGGGACAGGGGGCTAGATACAATGAGCAGTTCTTC

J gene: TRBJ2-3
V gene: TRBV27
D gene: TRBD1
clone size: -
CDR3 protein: CASAGQGKRDTQYF
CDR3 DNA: TGTGCCAGCGCAGGACAGGGCAAACGGGATACGCAGTATTTT